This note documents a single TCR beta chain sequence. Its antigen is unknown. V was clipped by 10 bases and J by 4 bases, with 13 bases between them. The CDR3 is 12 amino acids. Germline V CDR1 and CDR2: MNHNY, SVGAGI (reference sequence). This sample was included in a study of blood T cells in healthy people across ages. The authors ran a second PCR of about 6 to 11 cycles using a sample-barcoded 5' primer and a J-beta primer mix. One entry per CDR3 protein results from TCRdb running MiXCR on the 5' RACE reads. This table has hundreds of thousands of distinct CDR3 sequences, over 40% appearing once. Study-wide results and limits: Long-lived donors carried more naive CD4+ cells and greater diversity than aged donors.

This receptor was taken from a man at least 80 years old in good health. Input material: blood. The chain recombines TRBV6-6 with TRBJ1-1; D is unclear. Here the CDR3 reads CATQHGPTEAFF. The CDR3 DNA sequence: TGTGCCACCCAGCATGGGCCCACTGAAGCTTTCTTT.